This passage covers 5 T cell receptor beta chains from one sample sequenced in a study of T cells in Graves' hyperthyroidism and ophthalmopathy. RNA transcripts gave rise to amplified TCR beta CDR3 regions. First-round RT-PCR targeting the TCR CDR3 was performed with the HTBI primer set. TCRdb recomputed calls from the multiplex PCR reads with MiXCR, one row per CDR3 protein. The sample has about 92,000 distinct CDR3 sequences, roughly 56% seen once. The sequenced sample was blood. The receptor set was obtained from a woman aged 40 to 55 with Graves' hyperthyroidism.

In regard to this clonotype: Given a much more abundant clone one base away, this may be a read error. CDR3 DNA sequence: TGCAGTGCTGACCCCCCAGGGCACAGTCAGCCCCAGCATTTT. As protein: CSADPPGHSQPQHF. The V and J genes are TRBV20-1 and TRBJ1-5; D might be TRBD1 (5 bases). The CDR3 is made up of 14 amino acids. V lost 5 bases, J lost 6 bases, and 17 bases lay in between. Germline V gives CDR1 DFQATT, CDR2 SNEGSKA (reference sequence).

This clonotype was seen many times. This chain uses TRBV20-1 with TRBJ2-5; 7 nucleotides align to TRBD2. The CDR3 length is 13 residues. Losses at the gene ends were 3 bases for V and 2 bases for J; bases not matched to a gene: 3. Germline loops: CDR1 DFQATT, CDR2 SNEGSKA (reference sequence). In DNA form, the CDR3 reads TGCAGTGCTAGCGTGGGGGGGCAAGAGACCCAGTACTTC. Translated, it gives CSASVGGQETQYF.

This clonotype was seen repeatedly, ten times or more. The rearrangement joins TRBV7-9 to TRBJ2-7, with 9 bases that match TRBD1. Germline CDR1 and CDR2: SEHNR and FQNEAQ (reference sequence). Germline trimming cut 4 bases from V and 3 bases from J; bases unmatched to any gene: 4. The CDR3 sequence is 14 residues long. Here the CDR3 reads CASSSGTGYYEQYF. CDR3 nucleotides: TGTGCCAGCAGCTCCGGGACAGGGTACTACGAGCAGTACTTC.

This clonotype showed up many times. This chain uses TRBV5-1 with TRBJ2-5, with unresolved D. Germline V lookup: CDR1 SGHRS, CDR2 YFSETQ. The V end lost 0 bases, the J end lost 6 bases, and 15 bases lay between the germline ends. This CDR3 is 15 amino acids long. The CDR3 loop reads CASSLAGQVAQTQYF. CDR3 DNA: TGCGCCAGCAGCTTGGCCGGCCAGGTTGCGCAGACCCAGTACTTC.

This clonotype turned up a few times. This chain joins TRBV2 and TRBJ2-5; 10 bases are a match to TRBD2. The CDR3 is made up of 14 amino acids. CDR1 is SNHLY and CDR2 is FYNNEI in the germline V gene. With 8 bases clipped from V and 5 bases from J, the junction kept 8 bases outside the gene matches. CDR3 loop: CASVEREGSETQYF. CDR3 in DNA: TGTGCCAGCGTTGAGCGGGAGGGATCGGAGACCCAGTACTTC.